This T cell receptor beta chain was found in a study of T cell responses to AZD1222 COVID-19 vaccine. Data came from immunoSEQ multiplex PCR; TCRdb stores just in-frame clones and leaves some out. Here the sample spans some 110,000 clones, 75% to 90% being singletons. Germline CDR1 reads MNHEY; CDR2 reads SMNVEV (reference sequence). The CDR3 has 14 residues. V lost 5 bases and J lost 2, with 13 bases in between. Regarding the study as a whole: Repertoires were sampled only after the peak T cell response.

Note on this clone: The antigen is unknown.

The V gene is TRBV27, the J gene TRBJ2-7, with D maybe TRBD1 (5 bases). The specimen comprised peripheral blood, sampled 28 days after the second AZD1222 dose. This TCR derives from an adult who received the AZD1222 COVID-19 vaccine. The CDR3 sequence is CASSRTQTPYEQYF. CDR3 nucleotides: TGTGCCAGCAGTCGGACACAAACCCCCTACGAGCAGTACTTC.